The 3 T cell receptor beta chains below were found in one sample sequenced in a study of post-analysis software for immune sequencing data. Study-wide findings and caveats: Among roughly five TRBV segments more frequent in patients than controls were TRBV5-6, TRBV5-1 and TRBV20-1.

Their specific antigens are unknown. Unique molecular identifiers tagged the TCR beta cDNA libraries. MiXCR, run by TCRdb on the PCR reads, gives a single entry per CDR3 protein. The sample shows about 540,000 distinct CDR3 sequences, around a third of them seen only once. The sample comprised blood. These receptors all stem from a girl under 18 with multiple sclerosis.

This clonotype was seen ten or more times. CDR3: CASSLRQNLYNEQFF. CDR3 in DNA: TGCGCCAGCAGCTTGAGGCAGAACCTGTACAATGAGCAGTTCTTC. The gene calls are TRBV5-1 and TRBJ2-1; D unresolved. The germline gives CDR1 SGHRS, CDR2 YFSETQ. Trimming stripped 1 base from V and 4 bases from J, with 12 bases between. The CDR3 is 15 residues long. The full variable domain, rest sourced from reference TRBV5-1 and TRBJ2-1, is KAGVTQTPRYLIKTRGQQVTLSCSPISGHRSVSWYQQTPGQGLQFLFEYFSETQRNKGNFPGRFSGRQFSNSRSEMNVSTLELGDSALYLCASSLRQNLYNEQFFGPGTRLTVL.

The V gene is TRBV5-1, the J gene TRBJ1-5; D call uncertain. Per the germline V gene, CDR1 is SGHRS and CDR2 is YFSETQ. The CDR3 contains 15 residues. Trimming pared 1 base from V and 5 bases from J, leaving 13 bases between. The CDR3 is CASSLYPGRDQPQHF. The CDR3 region has the DNA TGCGCCAGCAGCTTGTACCCCGGCCGGGATCAGCCCCAGCATTTT.

The gene calls are TRBV20-1 and TRBJ2-1; 13 bases match TRBD2. Losses at the gene ends were 4 bases for V and 10 bases for J; bases not matched to a gene: 10. Germline CDR1 is DFQATT and CDR2 is SNEGSKA (reference sequence). The CDR3 loop spans 15 amino acids. The CDR3 here is CSATRLAGGFREQFF. Written as DNA, the CDR3 is TGCAGTGCTACCAGACTAGCGGGGGGCTTTCGGGAGCAGTTCTTC.